The present T cell receptor (beta chain) was sequenced within a study of T cells in Graves' hyperthyroidism and ophthalmopathy. As to this clonotype: No antigen is known for it.

Points from the study as a whole: The model predicted ophthalmopathy a median around 6.5 months before onset.

Authors of the study amplified TCR beta CDR3 regions from RNA transcripts. First-round RT-PCR targeting the TCR CDR3 was performed with the HTBI primer set. TCRdb redid the calling of the multiplex PCR reads with MiXCR, one entry per CDR3 protein. Among fewer than 700,000 distinct CDR3 sequences listed, around 15% were seen once. V was clipped by 0 bases and J by 6 bases; unmatched bases: 10. The germline gives CDR1 MNHNY, CDR2 SVGAGI (reference sequence). The CDR3 spans 16 residues. Input material: blood. J is TRBJ2-7 and V is TRBV6-6; 8 bases map to TRBD1. The TCR comes from a woman in her 30s with Graves' hyperthyroidism. CDR3 nucleotide sequence: TGTGCCAGCAGTTACTCTGGACAGGGTTATATCCGCGAGCAGTACTTC. It translates to CASSYSGQGYIREQYF.